Presented here are 30 T cell receptor beta chains from one specimen sequenced in a study of tumor and adjacent non-tumor tissue in lung cancer. RNA was extracted from bulk tissue without any cell sorting. TCRbeta libraries were built with three rounds of nested PCR, modified from ARM-PCR. Via MiXCR, TCRdb re-called the multiplex PCR reads, giving one row per CDR3 protein. Of about 75,000 distinct CDR3 sequences listed, 60% to 85% are singletons. Sequencing input: lung tumor tissue. The receptors stem from a woman between 50 and 59 years old with non-small cell lung cancer.

Remarks on this clonotype: This may be a read error: a much more frequent sequence differs by one nucleotide. V gene TRBV30 combines with J gene TRBJ2-7; D might be TRBD1 (5 bases). This CDR3 has 13 amino acids. Looked up from germline, CDR1 is GTSNPN and CDR2 is SVGIG (reference sequence). CDR3 DNA: TGTGCCAGGAGTACAGGAGAACCGTACGAGCAGTACTTC. It yields the protein CARSTGEPYEQYF.

As for this clonotype: The junction does not match germline at one end; this may be a read error. The V and J genes are TRBV11-3 and TRBJ2-2; 7 positions match TRBD1. The length of the CDR3 is 14 residues. Germline V lookup: CDR1 SGHNT, CDR2 YENEEA. The CDR3: CACSLVGGTWELFF. The CDR3 nucleotides are TGTGCCTGCAGCCTAGTAGGGGGCACCTGGGAGCTGTTTTTT.

Comments on this clonotype: The missing conserved phenylalanine or tryptophan at the end of this CDR3 makes a read error likely. The limits of the CDR3 on the DNA are not certain, so only TCRdb's listed CDR3 is given. The genes are TRBV6-5 and TRBJ1-5. CDR1 is MNHEY, CDR2 SVGAGI, per germline. Termini included, the CDR3 measures 12 amino acids. The CDR3 reads CASSFPNQPQHS.

The gene calls are TRBV6-5 and TRBJ2-1; D is unclear. In germline, CDR1 is MNHEY, CDR2 SVGAGI. V lost 5 bases and J lost 10, with 18 bases in between. CDR3 length: 14 amino acids. The CDR3 is CASSTYLDQAEQFF. The CDR3 DNA is TGTGCCAGCAGTACGTACTTAGACCAGGCCGAGCAGTTCTTC.

A note on this clonotype: The junction departs from germline at one end; a sequencing error may be responsible. The gene calls are TRBV6-1 and TRBJ2-7; D may be TRBD1 (6 bases). CDR3 length: 15 amino acids. Germline V lookup: CDR1 MNHNS, CDR2 SASEGT. The CDR3 DNA reads as TGTGCCGGCAGGGATGGGCCAGGGGAGACCTACGAGCAGTACTTC. It specifies CAGRDGPGETYEQYF.

Details on this clonotype: This may stem from a read error, because a much larger clone lies one nucleotide away. The CDR3 sequence is CASNLSREETQYF. The CDR3 bases are TGTGCCAGCAACTTGTCCAGGGAAGAGACCCAGTACTTC. The V and J genes are TRBV11-2 and TRBJ2-5; TRBD1 might be the D (5 bases). V was clipped by 7 bases and J by 3 bases, with 12 bases between them. This CDR3 region has 13 residues. Germline assignment: CDR1 SGHAT and CDR2 FQNNGV. Variable domain in full (rest from reference TRBV11-2 and TRBJ2-5): EAGVAQSPRYKIIEKRQSVAFWCNPISGHATLYWYQQILGQGPKLLIQFQNNGVVDDSQLPKDRFSAERLKGVDSTLKIQPAKLEDSAVYLCASNLSREETQYFGPGTRLLVL.

Many counts were recorded for this clonotype. V gene TRBV7-6 combines with J gene TRBJ2-1; D gene unclear. The V end lost 5 bases, the J end lost 1 base, and 6 bases lay between the germline ends. This CDR3 region has 13 residues. Germline V gene sequence: CDR1 SGHVS, CDR2 FNYEAQ. The CDR3 DNA is TGTGCCAGCAGCGTGACATCCTACAATGAGCAGTTCTTC. This sequence encodes CASSVTSYNEQFF.

Of note for this clonotype: One junction end disagrees with the germline gene, perhaps due to a read error. The V gene is TRBV11-2, the J gene TRBJ1-1; no clear D. The CDR3 is made up of 14 amino acids. Per the germline V gene, CDR1 is SGHAT and CDR2 is FQNNGV. CDR3 in DNA: TGTCCCAGCAGTTTGCTAATACTGGGAACTGAAGCTTTCTTT. This translates into CPSSLLILGTEAFF. The complete variable domain, with remaining parts taken from reference TRBV11-2 and TRBJ1-1, reads EAGVAQSPRYKIIEKRQSVAFWCNPISGHATLYWYQQILGQGPKLLIQFQNNGVVDDSQLPKDRFSAERLKGVDSTLKIQPAKLEDSAVYLCPSSLLILGTEAFFGQGTRLTVV.

As to this clonotype: This likely comes from a read error, as the CDR3 has no conserved phenylalanine or tryptophan at its end. The DNA is left out, because the CDR3 cannot be placed on it with certainty; the CDR3 is given as TCRdb lists it. The V call is TRBV20-1, the J call TRBJ2-1; the table assigns TRBD1, which was not confirmed against the DNA. The germline gives CDR1 DFQATT, CDR2 SNEGSKA (reference sequence). The CDR3 is 14 amino acids in total, end residues counted. The chain's CDR3 is CSTRWGETYNEQFL.

On this clonotype itself: A much larger clone sits a single nucleotide away, making a read error possible. CDR3 residues: CVWSVTGRQYEQYF. In nucleotides, the CDR3 is TGTGTCTGGAGTGTAACGGGACGGCAATACGAGCAGTACTTC. The chain carries TRBV30 and TRBJ2-7; tentatively, D is TRBD1 or TRBD2 (5 bases each). The CDR3 contains 14 residues. CDR1 and CDR2 (germline): GTSNPN, SVGIG (reference sequence).

About this clonotype: This CDR3 fails to terminate in the conserved phenylalanine or tryptophan, so it likely reflects a read error. This chain connects TRBV29-1 to TRBJ2-5, with D uncertain. The CDR3 spans 14 residues. Germline V gives CDR1 SQVTM, CDR2 ANQGSEA. The CDR3 sequence is CSVETALRQETQYI. CDR3 coding DNA: TGCAGCGTTGAAACGGCCTTACGTCAAGAGACACAGTACATT.

In regard to this clonotype: This CDR3 is missing its conserved last phenylalanine or tryptophan, likely due to a read error. The CDR3 coding sequence is TGCGCCAGCAGCGATAACCGGGACAGGACCGACGAGCAGTACTTG. It yields the protein CASSDNRDRTDEQYL. V gene TRBV10-1 combines with J gene TRBJ2-7; TRBD1 agrees at 8 bases. The V gene end was trimmed by 6 bases and the J gene end by 5 bases; junction bases not matched to a gene: 12. The CDR3 length is 15 residues. Per the germline V gene, CDR1 is WNHNN and CDR2 is SYGVQD (reference sequence).

Regarding this clonotype: This may be a read error, as it is one base from a much larger clone. The chain employs TRBV30 and TRBJ1-5, with D possibly matching TRBD1 (6 bases). This CDR3 region has 14 residues. V was shortened by 5 bases and J by 6 bases, with 17 bases between the two germline ends. Germline CDR1 GTSNPN, CDR2 SVGIG (reference sequence). CDR3 in DNA: TGTGCCTGGGGGCGCCGGGACAAAAGTCAGCCCCAGCATTTT. It encodes CAWGRRDKSQPQHF.

This clonotype was observed a few times. A read error is possible here, since a much larger clone lies one base away. The J gene is TRBJ2-5, the V gene TRBV2; D unresolved. Germline values: CDR1 SNHLY, CDR2 FYNNEI. The CDR3 covers 14 residues. The ends were cut back, 6 bases at V and 2 bases at J, with 13 bases in the middle. CDR3 residues: CASRLGLLQETQYF. The CDR3 region has the DNA TGTGCCAGCAGACTTGGTCTCCTTCAAGAGACCCAGTACTTC.

This chain uses TRBV12-3 or TRBV12-4 with TRBJ2-7, with 7 bases that match TRBD1. CDR3 size: 15 residues. Trimming cost V 5 bases and J 3 bases; bases outside gene matches: 10. CDR3 residues: CASSGGQVAIYEQYF. For the CDR3, the DNA is TGTGCCAGCAGTGGAGGACAGGTGGCGATCTACGAGCAGTACTTC.

Worth noting for this clonotype: The germline gene is not matched at one end of the junction; a read error may be the cause. This chain connects TRBV12-5 to TRBJ2-2, with TRBD2 matching over 11 bases. The germline V gene encodes CDR1 LGHNT and CDR2 FRNRAP. This CDR3 spans 20 amino acids. CDR3 sequence reads: CASGFLGLADTFANTGELLF. The CDR3 coding sequence is TGTGCTAGTGGTTTCCTGGGACTAGCGGATACCTTCGCGAACACCGGGGAGCTGTTGTTT.

Concerning this clonotype: Relative to the germline gene, one junction end is altered; a read error may explain this. The chain links TRBV29-1 to TRBJ2-1; D perhaps matches TRBD2 (5 bases). Germline V gives CDR1 SQVTM, CDR2 ANQGSEA. The CDR3 extends over 17 amino acids. CDR3 bases: TGCAGTGTTGAAGGGTTCGGCGGGTTAACCTCCTACAATGAGCAGTTCTTC. It specifies CSVEGFGGLTSYNEQFF.

Comment on this clonotype: Likely a read error: the CDR3 ends without its conserved phenylalanine or tryptophan. The chain is built from TRBV20-1 and TRBJ2-3; D is possibly TRBD2 (5 bases). The CDR3 length is 13 residues. Germline assignment: CDR1 DFQATT and CDR2 SNEGSKA (reference sequence). V lost 0 bases and J 2 bases, leaving 6 bases between the germline ends. Here the CDR3 reads CSAREADTDTQYL. CDR3 DNA sequence: TGCAGTGCTAGAGAAGCGGACACAGATACGCAGTATTTA.

With respect to this clonotype: One end of the junction does not line up with germline, which may come from a read error. The CDR3 reads CSAAPPSYTYNEQFF. DNA for the CDR3: TGCAGTGCCGCCCCCCCTAGCTACACCTACAATGAACAGTTCTTC. The genes are TRBV20-1 and TRBJ2-1; D might be TRBD2 (5 bases). Looked up from germline, CDR1 is DFQATT and CDR2 is SNEGSKA (reference sequence). The CDR3 is made up of 15 amino acids.

The genes are TRBV20-1 and TRBJ1-6; D is ambiguous. The CDR3 consists of 14 residues. V lost 6 bases, J lost 8 bases, and 17 bases lay in between. The V gene's germline CDR1 is DFQATT and CDR2 SNEGSKA (reference sequence). This CDR3 is CSAYRQEGDSPLHF. The CDR3, as DNA: TGCAGTGCCTATAGACAAGAAGGAGATTCACCCCTCCACTTT.

Turning to this clonotype: An end of the junction differs from the germline gene, which may be a read error. The V and J genes are TRBV29-1 and TRBJ1-2; D gene uncertain. The CDR3 covers 11 residues. Germline V gives CDR1 SQVTM, CDR2 ANQGSEA. CDR3 loop: CSVLAWLGYTF. CDR3 bases: TGTAGCGTTCTGGCATGGCTTGGCTACACCTTC.

About this clonotype: This CDR3 is missing its conserved last phenylalanine or tryptophan, likely due to a read error. The V call is TRBV12-3 or TRBV12-4, the J call TRBJ2-1; 8 positions agree with TRBD2. This CDR3 region has 15 residues. Trimming removed 3 bases from V and 2 bases from J; junction bases left unmatched: 3. CDR3 DNA: TGTGCCAGCAGTTTGGGACTAGTGACCTACAATGAGCAGTTCCTC. Translating it yields CASSLGLVTYNEQFL.

Comments on this clonotype: One end of the junction fails to match germline, which may point to a read error. The chain combines TRBV11-2 with TRBJ2-7; 7 positions agree with TRBD2. This CDR3 region has 14 residues. Germline CDR1 and CDR2: SGHAT and FQNNGV. The CDR3 region has the DNA TGTGCCAGCAGCTTAGGGACTAGACTGTGGGAGCAGTATTTC. Translating gives CASSLGTRLWEQYF.

For this clonotype: This may come from a read error, since a much larger clone is one base off. V usage is TRBV7-8 and J usage is TRBJ2-1; 9 bases align to TRBD2. The CDR3 sequence is 16 residues long. Germline V gene sequence: CDR1 SGHVS, CDR2 FQNEAQ. The CDR3 reads CASSLRALAGYNELFF. CDR3 coding DNA: TGTGCCAGCAGCTTAAGGGCACTAGCGGGCTACAATGAGCTGTTCTTC. Combining the CDR3 with reference TRBV7-8 and TRBJ2-1 gives the whole variable domain GAGVSQSPRYKVAKRGQDVALRCDPISGHVSLFWYQQALGQGPEFLTYFQNEAQLDKSGLPSDRFFAERPEGSVSTLKIQRTQQEDSAVYLCASSLRALAGYNELFFGPGTRLTVL.

Concerning this clonotype itself: The junction differs from germline at one of its ends, possibly a read error. This chain links TRBV11-1 with TRBJ2-1; 15 bases match TRBD2. Germline V gene lookup returns CDR1 SGHAT and CDR2 FQDESV (reference sequence). The CDR3 is 14 amino acids. The CDR3 loop reads CSSSSGLAGGLQFF. Here the CDR3 DNA reads TGTTCCAGTAGCTCTGGACTAGCGGGAGGGTTGCAGTTCTTC.

This clonotype was seen a few times. The junction and the germline gene differ at one end; a read error may be behind it. V and J are TRBV7-9 and TRBJ2-3, with D perhaps TRBD2 (6 bases). The CDR3 has 14 amino acids. Germline CDR1 reads SEHNR; CDR2 reads FQNEAQ (reference sequence). Written as DNA, the CDR3 is TGTGCCAGCAACTTAGAGACTAGTGGAGATATGCAGTATTTT. Translating gives CASNLETSGDMQYF.

Turning to this clonotype: One junction end disagrees with the germline gene, perhaps due to a read error. The chain carries TRBV6-5 and TRBJ2-7, with TRBD2 matching over 8 bases. Looked up from germline, CDR1 is MNHEY and CDR2 is SVGAGI. The CDR3 is 15 residues long. Written as DNA, the CDR3 is TGTGTCAGCAAAACGAGCGGGAGTGTCACCTACGAGCAGTACTTC. As protein: CVSKTSGSVTYEQYF.

Worth noting for this clonotype: Mismatch with germline at one junction end may stem from a read error. The J gene is TRBJ1-1, the V gene TRBV6-2 or TRBV6-3; the match to TRBD1 covers 7 bases. This CDR3 has 14 amino acids. Germline V lookup: CDR1 MNHEY, CDR2 SVGEGT. CDR3 sequence: CAGRLTGMNTEAFF. The CDR3 nucleotides read TGTGCCGGCAGATTGACAGGGATGAACACTGAAGCTTTCTTT.

Worth noting for this clonotype: A read error is possible here, since a much larger clone lies one base away. The chain links TRBV20-1 to TRBJ2-7, with TRBD1 matching over 12 bases. Trimming at V came to 8 bases and at J to 7 bases, leaving 15 bases not matched to a gene. The CDR3 contains 15 residues. Germline-derived CDR1 and CDR2 are DFQATT and SNEGSKA (reference sequence). The DNA of the CDR3 is TGCAGTACTGGGGGGACAGGGGGCTTTGCGGGGGAGCAGTACTTC. This translates into CSTGGTGGFAGEQYF.

This clonotype appeared once. Compared with germline, one end of the junction differs, possibly owing to a read error. The chain combines TRBV6-6 with TRBJ2-1; D is uncertain. CDR1 MNHNY and CDR2 SVGAGI come from the germline V gene (reference sequence). The CDR3 loop spans 15 amino acids. CDR3 protein: CVSSYNPVGYNEQFF. The CDR3 DNA reads TGTGTCAGCAGTTATAATCCAGTGGGGTACAATGAGCAGTTCTTC.